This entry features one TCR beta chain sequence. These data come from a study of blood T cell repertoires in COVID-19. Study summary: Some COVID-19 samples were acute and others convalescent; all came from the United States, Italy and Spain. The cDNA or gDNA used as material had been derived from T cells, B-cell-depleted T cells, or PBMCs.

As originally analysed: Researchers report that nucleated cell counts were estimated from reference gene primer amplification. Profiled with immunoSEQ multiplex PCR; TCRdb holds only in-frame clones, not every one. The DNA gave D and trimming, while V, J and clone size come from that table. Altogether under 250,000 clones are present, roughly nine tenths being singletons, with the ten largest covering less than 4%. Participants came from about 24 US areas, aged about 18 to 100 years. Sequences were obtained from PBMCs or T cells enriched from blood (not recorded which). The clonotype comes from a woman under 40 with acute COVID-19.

The CDR3 DNA is TGTGCCAGCACCCAACCGGGCACAGATACGCAGTATTTT. Translating it yields CASTQPGTDTQYF. This chain links TRBV28 with TRBJ2-3, with D unclear. This CDR3 is 13 amino acids long. Germline V gives CDR1 MDHEN, CDR2 SYDVKM. Trimming stripped 7 bases from V and 1 base from J, with 9 bases between.